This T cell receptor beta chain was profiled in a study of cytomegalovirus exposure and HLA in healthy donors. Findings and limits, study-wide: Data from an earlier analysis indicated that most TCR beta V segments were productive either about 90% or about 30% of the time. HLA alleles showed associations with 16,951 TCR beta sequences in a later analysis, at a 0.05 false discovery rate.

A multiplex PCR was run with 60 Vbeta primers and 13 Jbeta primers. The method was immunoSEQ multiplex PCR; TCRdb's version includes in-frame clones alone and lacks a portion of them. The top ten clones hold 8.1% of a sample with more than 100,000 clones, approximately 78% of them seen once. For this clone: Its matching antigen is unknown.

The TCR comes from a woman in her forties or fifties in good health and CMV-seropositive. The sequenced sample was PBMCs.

The CDR3 reads CASSQGFAGKRTEAFF. CDR3 nucleotides: TGCGCCAGCAGCCAAGGATTTGCAGGGAAACGGACTGAAGCTTTCTTT. V is TRBV4-1 and J is TRBJ1-1; D possibly corresponds to TRBD1 (5 bases). V lost 1 base and J lost 5, with 17 bases in between. The CDR3 spans 16 residues. The germline V gene encodes CDR1 MGHRA and CDR2 YSYEKL.